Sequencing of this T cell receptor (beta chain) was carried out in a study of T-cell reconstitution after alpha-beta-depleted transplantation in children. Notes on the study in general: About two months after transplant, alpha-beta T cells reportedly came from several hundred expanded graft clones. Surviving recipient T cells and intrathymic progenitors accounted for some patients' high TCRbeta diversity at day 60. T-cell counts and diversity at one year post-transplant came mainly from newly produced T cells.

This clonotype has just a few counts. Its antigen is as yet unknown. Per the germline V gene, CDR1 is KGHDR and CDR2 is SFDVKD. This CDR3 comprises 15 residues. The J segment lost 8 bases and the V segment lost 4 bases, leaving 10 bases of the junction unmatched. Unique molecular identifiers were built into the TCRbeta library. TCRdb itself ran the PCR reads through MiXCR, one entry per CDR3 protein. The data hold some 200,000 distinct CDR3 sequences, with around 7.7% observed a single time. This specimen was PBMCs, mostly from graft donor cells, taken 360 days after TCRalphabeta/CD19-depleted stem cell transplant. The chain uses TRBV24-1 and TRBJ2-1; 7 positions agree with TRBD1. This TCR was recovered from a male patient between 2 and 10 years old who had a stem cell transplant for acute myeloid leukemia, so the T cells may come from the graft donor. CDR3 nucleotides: TGTGCCACCAGTGACGGGACAGCTTATAGGGATGAGCAGTTCTTC. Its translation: CATSDGTAYRDEQFF.